Included here is one T cell receptor beta chain sequence, with context. Its specificity is unknown. The sample comes from a study of cytomegalovirus exposure and HLA in healthy donors. Study-wide results and limits: Usually a TCR sequence was rare, but some public TCRs were found in many donors.

Clones were read by immunoSEQ multiplex PCR, and TCRdb kept only the in-frame ones, dropping some. The sample records about 220,000 clones, around 80% being singletons. The receptor comes from a woman aged 25-40 years in good health and CMV-seropositive. The sequencing input was PBMCs.

Here the CDR3 reads CASSLGRSADTQYF. CDR3 DNA: TGTGCCAGCAGCTTGGGGCGGAGCGCAGATACGCAGTATTTT. V is TRBV5-6 and J is TRBJ2-3; D call uncertain. The CDR3 sequence is 14 residues long. V shed 0 bases and J shed 4 bases, with 9 bases lying between them. Germline lookup yields CDR1 SGHDT and CDR2 YYEEEE. Together with reference TRBV5-6 and TRBJ2-3, the CDR3 gives the full variable domain: DAGVTQSPTHLIKTRGQQVTLRCSPKSGHDTVSWYQQALGQGPQFIFQYYEEEERQRGNFPDRFSGHQFPNYSSELNVNALLLGDSALYLCASSLGRSADTQYFGPGTRLTVL.